This T cell receptor (beta chain) was recorded in a study of tumour-infiltrating T cells in Burkitt lymphoma. About the study: Repertoire clonality predicted overall and progression-free survival.

This table comes from immunoSEQ multiplex PCR, and its TCRdb copy is limited to in-frame clones, with some not included. Of around 2,400 clones in the sample, over 75% were seen once. Trimming took off 5 bases at V and 3 bases at J, with 14 bases between the two ends. CDR3 length: 14 amino acids. Germline V lookup: CDR1 SEHNR, CDR2 FQNEAQ (reference sequence). The chain is built from TRBV7-9 and TRBJ2-7; D remains unclear. Input material: tumor tissue. This TCR was sampled from a human donor with diffuse large B-cell lymphoma. The CDR3 nucleotides are TGTGCCAGCAGCCCCCGAGGTAGGGACTACGAGCAGTACTTC. It encodes CASSPRGRDYEQYF.